Following are 31 T cell receptor beta chains from one sample sequenced in a study of immune cell composition in non-small cell lung cancer. The method was immunoSEQ multiplex PCR; TCRdb's version includes in-frame clones alone and lacks a portion of them. Of about 10,000 clones in the sample, 50% to 75% were seen once. Material for sequencing was lung tumor tissue. The receptors were gathered from a human donor with non-small cell lung cancer.

V gene TRBV15 combines with J gene TRBJ1-4, with D uncertain. V was shortened by 0 bases and J by 0 bases, with 11 bases between the two germline ends. CDR3 length: 17 amino acids. The germline V gene has CDR1 LNHNV and CDR2 YYDKDF (reference sequence). The DNA for the CDR3 is TGTGCCACCAGCAGAGATCTATATACTTCAACTAATGAAAAACTGTTTTTT. Protein sequence: CATSRDLYTSTNEKLFF.

This sequence joins TRBV4-2 and TRBJ2-1, with 8 bases matching TRBD2. Germline V lookup: CDR1 LGHNA, CDR2 YNFKEQ. This CDR3 region has 16 residues. J lost 10 bases, V lost 4 bases, and 15 bases had no gene match. CDR3 DNA sequence: TGTGCCAGCAGCCCACGGGGGCGGGGGGCGAGGGGAGAGCAGTTCTTC. Residues: CASSPRGRGARGEQFF.

For this clone: Sequence at one end of the junction differs from germline and may be a read error. This rearrangement joins TRBV7-2 to TRBJ2-1, with TRBD2 identical over 8 bases. Per germline, CDR1 SGHTA and CDR2 FQGNSA. The CDR3 extends over 15 amino acids. CDR3: CASSLEAGGYYEQFF. The CDR3 DNA is TGTGCCAGCAGCTTAGAGGCGGGAGGCTACTATGAGCAGTTCTTC.

The chain joins TRBV4-2 to TRBJ2-7; 8 bases line up with TRBD2. The CDR3 is 17 residues long. In germline, CDR1 is LGHNA, CDR2 YNFKEQ. V trimming: 4 bases; J trimming: 5 bases; junction bases outside the gene matches: 16. The CDR3 nucleotides are TGTGCCAGCAGCCTACGACCCCTCAGCGGGAGTGGTAACGAGCAGTACTTC. Encoded protein: CASSLRPLSGSGNEQYF.

This rearrangement joins TRBV2 to TRBJ2-7, with 9 bases that match TRBD1. J was trimmed by 9 bases and V by 5 bases; bases with no gene match: 14. The germline V gene has CDR1 SNHLY and CDR2 FYNNEI. CDR3 length: 15 residues. The CDR3, as DNA: TGTGCCAGCAGTAGGTTGGGACAGGGTGCTGGCGGGCAGTACTTC. Amino acid sequence: CASSRLGQGAGGQYF.

This chain joins TRBV27 and TRBJ2-1; D possibly corresponds to TRBD2 (5 bases). The V gene lost 4 bases and the J gene lost 6 bases, with 7 bases spanning the gap. Germline CDR1 MNHEY, CDR2 SMNVEV (reference sequence). There are 12 residues in the CDR3. CDR3 residues: CASSYGGNEQFF. CDR3 sequence (DNA): TGTGCCAGCAGTTATGGAGGCAATGAGCAGTTCTTC.

The table lists this clone with a count of one. The V gene is TRBV4-3, the J gene TRBJ1-5; 7 bases map to TRBD1. Per germline, CDR1 LGHNA and CDR2 YSLEER. The CDR3 runs 18 residues. Trimming took 0 bases from V and 1 from J; bases not matched to a gene: 9. CDR3 sequence (DNA): TGCGCCAGCAGCCAAGATCCCCCAGGGGGATTGAGCAATCAGCCCCAGCATTTT. Residues: CASSQDPPGGLSNQPQHF.

The chain is built from TRBV6-1 and TRBJ2-2, with TRBD2 as a possible D gene (5 bases). V lost 6 bases, J lost 4 bases, and 12 bases lay in between. In germline, CDR1 is MNHNS, CDR2 SASEGT. The CDR3 contains 14 residues. DNA of the CDR3: TGTGCCAGCAGCCTAGAAGGAGGCACCGGGGAGCTGTTTTTT. Translated: CASSLEGGTGELFF.

The J gene is TRBJ2-5, the V gene TRBV6-5, with 7 bases that match TRBD1. Germline V gene sequence: CDR1 MNHEY, CDR2 SVGAGI. J gave up 2 bases and V 6 bases, and 3 bases lay outside the gene matches. The CDR3 consists of 13 residues. The CDR3 nucleotides read TGTGCCAGCAGCCGCAGGGGGCAAGAGACCCAGTACTTC. Protein sequence: CASSRRGQETQYF.

The chain has TRBV2 and TRBJ1-1; D is unclear. V was clipped by 3 bases and J by 6 bases, with 8 bases between them. The CDR3 spans 12 residues. Germline V gene data show CDR1 as SNHLY and CDR2 as FYNNEI. The CDR3 nucleotides read TGTGCCAGCAGTGATATCGCGCCTGAAGCTTTCTTT. It specifies CASSDIAPEAFF. The full variable domain, its missing parts supplied by reference TRBV2 and TRBJ1-1, is EPEVTQTPSHQVTQMGQEVILRCVPISNHLYFYWYRQILGQKVEFLVSFYNNEISEKSEIFDDQFSVERPDGSNFTLKIRSTKLEDSAMYFCASSDIAPEAFFGQGTRLTVV.

The CDR3 reads CASSQAWGQGLAYEQYF. The CDR3 DNA reads TGCGCCAGCAGCCAAGCCTGGGGACAGGGGTTGGCCTACGAGCAGTACTTC. The chain employs TRBV4-3 and TRBJ2-7; the match to TRBD1 covers 10 bases. Germline V gives CDR1 LGHNA, CDR2 YSLEER. The CDR3 is made up of 17 amino acids. Trimming took 1 base from V and 2 from J; bases not matched to a gene: 8.

This clone has a handful of counts. V is TRBV28 and J is TRBJ2-7; no firm D call. Trimming cost V 6 bases and J 0 bases, with 15 bases left between them. Germline CDR1 reads MDHEN; CDR2 reads SYDVKM. This CDR3 contains 15 residues. The CDR3 region has the DNA TGTGCCAGCAGATCTACTTCCAGGCCCTCCTACGAGCAGTACTTC. This gives the protein CASRSTSRPSYEQYF. Full variable domain (remainder filled in from reference TRBV28 and TRBJ2-7): DVKVTQSSRYLVKRTGEKVFLECVQDMDHENMFWYRQDPGLGLRLIYFSYDVKMKEKGDIPEGYSVSREKKERFSLILESASTNQTSMYLCASRSTSRPSYEQYFGPGTRLTVT.

The J gene is TRBJ2-2, the V gene TRBV5-6; the match to TRBD2 covers 8 bases. Germline trimming cut 4 bases from V and 6 bases from J; bases unmatched to any gene: 11. Germline V gene data show CDR1 as SGHDT and CDR2 as YYEEEE. The CDR3 runs to 16 residues. The CDR3 bases are TGTGCCAGCAGCCCCCGGGAAAGCGGGAGTCCCGGGGAGCTGTTTTTT. It yields the protein CASSPRESGSPGELFF.

This clone was picked up one time. The J gene is TRBJ2-1, the V gene TRBV9, with 7 bases that match TRBD1. This CDR3 is 15 amino acids long. Germline-derived CDR1 and CDR2 are SGDLS and YYNGEE. The J segment lost 2 bases and the V segment lost 4 bases, leaving 6 bases of the junction unmatched. CDR3 protein: CASSPLTGTYNEQFF. CDR3 nucleotide sequence: TGTGCCAGCAGCCCGTTGACAGGGACCTACAATGAGCAGTTCTTC.

As for this clone: The germline gene is not matched at one end of the junction; a read error may be the cause. The chain employs TRBV5-1 and TRBJ2-7; unclear D gene. Germline V lookup: CDR1 SGHRS, CDR2 YFSETQ. This CDR3 has 14 amino acids. The CDR3 loop reads CASRLDGTPGEQYF. CDR3 sequence (DNA): TGCGCCAGCAGGTTGGACGGAACGCCGGGCGAGCAGTACTTC.

The chain links TRBV29-1 to TRBJ2-1, with a weak D call TRBD1 (5 bases). The CDR3 sequence is 13 residues long. Trimming left V 0 bases short and J 7 bases short, with 10 bases between. CDR1 is SQVTM and CDR2 is ANQGSEA in the germline V gene. The CDR3 loop is CSVEEAGRNEQFF. The DNA for the CDR3 is TGCAGCGTTGAAGAAGCAGGGCGGAATGAGCAGTTCTTC.

V is TRBV6-1 and J is TRBJ1-5, with a tentative D call TRBD1 (6 bases). Per the germline V gene, CDR1 is MNHNS and CDR2 is SASEGT. Trimming stripped 6 bases from V and 4 bases from J, with 10 bases between. The CDR3 loop spans 13 amino acids. The CDR3 spells CASSGQPNQPQHF. In DNA, the CDR3 is TGTGCCAGCAGCGGACAGCCAAATCAGCCCCAGCATTTT.

The V and J genes are TRBV9 and TRBJ2-7; 8 positions match TRBD2. Germline loops: CDR1 SGDLS, CDR2 YYNGEE. This CDR3 contains 15 residues. V shed 0 bases, J shed 2 bases, and the junction held 4 bases outside the gene matches. The CDR3 region is CASSVDTSGAYEQYF. For the CDR3, the DNA is TGTGCCAGCAGCGTAGACACTAGCGGAGCCTACGAGCAGTACTTC.

On this clone: Different DNA sequences within this sample yield the same CDR3. J is TRBJ1-2 and V is TRBV5-1, with D perhaps TRBD1 (6 bases). Per germline, CDR1 SGHRS and CDR2 YFSETQ. The CDR3 consists of 13 residues. Trimming pared 0 bases from V and 6 bases from J, leaving 9 bases between. The CDR3 nucleotides are TGCGCCAGCAGCTTGGCGGGGGGCGATGGCTACACCTTC. Its translation: CASSLAGGDGYTF.

This sequence joins TRBV10-3 and TRBJ2-3; TRBD2 aligns across 8 bases. The length of the CDR3 is 16 residues. Germline-derived CDR1 and CDR2 are ENHRY and SYGVKD. Trimming removed 4 bases from V and 0 bases from J; junction bases left unmatched: 6. The CDR3 DNA reads TGTGCCATCAGTGCCCGTAGCGGGGCAAGCACAGATACGCAGTATTTT. Its translation: CAISARSGASTDTQYF.

Only one count was recorded for this clone. This chain joins TRBV2 and TRBJ2-5; possibly TRBD1 for D (6 bases). The CDR3 contains 15 residues. Trimming shortened V by 0 bases and J by 6 bases, and 14 bases separated the two germline ends. Germline CDR1 SNHLY, CDR2 FYNNEI. The CDR3 region is CASSEAKTGLQTQYF. The CDR3 DNA sequence: TGTGCCAGCAGTGAAGCAAAAACAGGGTTGCAGACCCAGTACTTC.

The V and J genes are TRBV18 and TRBJ1-1; 7 bases agree with TRBD1. In germline, CDR1 is KGHSH, CDR2 LQKENI. CDR3 length: 15 residues. V shed 3 bases and J 3 bases; nucleotides not matched to a gene: 7. The CDR3 here is CASSPATGRYTEAFF. The CDR3 DNA reads as TGTGCCAGCTCACCTGCGACAGGGCGGTACACTGAAGCTTTCTTT. The full variable domain, with the rest looked up from reference TRBV18 and TRBJ1-1, is NAGVMQNPRHLVRRRGQEARLRCSPMKGHSHVYWYRQLPEEGLKFMVYLQKENIIDESGMPKERFSAEFPKEGPSILRIQQVVRGDSAAYFCASSPATGRYTEAFFGQGTRLTVV.

V and J are TRBV30 and TRBJ1-5; no firm D call. The CDR3 runs 13 residues. V lost 1 base, J lost 4 bases, and 8 bases lay in between. The germline gives CDR1 GTSNPN, CDR2 SVGIG (reference sequence). CDR3 DNA: TGTGCCTGGAGTGAGGCGGCTAATCAGCCCCAGCATTTT. It yields the protein CAWSEAANQPQHF.

The V gene is TRBV28, the J gene TRBJ2-7; 7 nucleotides agree with TRBD2. Trimming removed 4 bases from V and 2 bases from J; junction bases left unmatched: 5. In germline, CDR1 is MDHEN, CDR2 SYDVKM. The CDR3 runs 14 residues. CDR3 sequence (DNA): TGTGCCAGCAGTTCCCCCGGACTAGCCTACGAGCAGTACTTC. Amino acids: CASSSPGLAYEQYF.

The chain couples TRBV5-4 to TRBJ2-5; TRBD2 is a possible D gene (6 bases). The ends were cut back, 4 bases at V and 2 bases at J, with 15 bases in the middle. This CDR3 is built from 15 residues. Germline assignment: CDR1 SGHNT and CDR2 YYREEE (reference sequence). CDR3 sequence reads: CASSPEGRGQETQYF. For the CDR3, the DNA is TGTGCCAGCAGCCCGGAGGGGCGGGGACAAGAGACCCAGTACTTC.

The chain is built from TRBV7-3 and TRBJ2-2; 7 nucleotides align to TRBD2. After removal of 1 base from V and 1 base from J, the junction contained 6 bases not matched to a gene. Germline CDR1 and CDR2: SGHTA and FQGTGA. The CDR3 runs to 17 residues. In DNA, the CDR3 is TGTGCCAGCAGCTTAAAGGCTAGCGGACTGAACACCGGGGAGCTGTTTTTT. The encoded protein is CASSLKASGLNTGELFF.

This clone was picked up one time. The chain combines TRBV7-9 with TRBJ2-3; 8 nucleotides align to TRBD2. Germline V gene sequence: CDR1 SEHNR, CDR2 FQNEAQ (reference sequence). The CDR3 has 17 residues. V was clipped by 2 bases and J by 7 bases; unmatched bases: 14. CDR3 protein: CASSLILGLGGLYTQYF. In DNA, the CDR3 is TGTGCCAGCAGCTTAATTCTGGGACTAGGTGGGTTGTATACGCAGTATTTT.

The rearrangement links TRBV5-2 to TRBJ1-5; no check of the table's D call, TRBD1, against the DNA was made. TRBV5-2 is termed a pseudogene. The CDR3 totals 15 residues. The DNA of the CDR3 is TGTGCCAGCAGCAAACGGACAGAGAGCAATCAGCCCCAGCATTTT. It specifies CASSKRTESNQPQHF.

The gene calls are TRBV5-6 and TRBJ2-3; the match to TRBD2 covers 12 bases. Germline CDR1 is SGHDT and CDR2 is YYEEEE. The trim removed 2 bases at V and 4 bases at J, leaving 2 bases unmatched. The CDR3 covers 15 residues. CDR3 DNA sequence: TGTGCCAGCAGCTTCCCTAGCGGGAGGGCAGATACGCAGTATTTT. Translation gives CASSFPSGRADTQYF.

This chain links TRBV7-2 with TRBJ2-1; the match to TRBD2 covers 10 bases. The CDR3 totals 16 residues. Losses at the gene ends were 6 bases for V and 1 base for J; bases not matched to a gene: 6. Germline lookup yields CDR1 SGHTA and CDR2 FQGNSA. The CDR3 DNA reads as TGTGCCAGCAGACCTACACTAGCGGGATCCTACAATGAGCAGTTCTTC. Protein: CASRPTLAGSYNEQFF.

The CDR3 loop is CASSSAGYQPQHF. The CDR3 coding sequence is TGTGCCAGCAGTTCAGCAGGGTATCAGCCCCAGCATTTT. The chain has TRBV6-5 and TRBJ1-5; D possibly corresponds to TRBD1 (5 bases). Germline V gene sequence: CDR1 MNHEY, CDR2 SVGAGI. The CDR3 is 13 residues long. V lost 4 bases and J lost 5, with 9 bases in between.